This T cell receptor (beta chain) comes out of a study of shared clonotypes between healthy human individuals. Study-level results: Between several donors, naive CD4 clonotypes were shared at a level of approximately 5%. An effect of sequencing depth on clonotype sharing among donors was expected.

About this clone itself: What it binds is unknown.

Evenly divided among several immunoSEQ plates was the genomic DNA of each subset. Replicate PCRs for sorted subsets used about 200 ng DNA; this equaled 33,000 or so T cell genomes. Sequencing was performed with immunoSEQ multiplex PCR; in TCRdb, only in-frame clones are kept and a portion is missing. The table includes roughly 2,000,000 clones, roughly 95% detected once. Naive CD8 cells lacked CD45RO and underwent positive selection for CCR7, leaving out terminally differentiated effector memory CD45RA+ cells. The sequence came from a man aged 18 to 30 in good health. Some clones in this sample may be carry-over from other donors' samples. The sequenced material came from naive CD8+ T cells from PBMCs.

CDR3 bases: TGTGCCAGTGGGGGCAATGAGCAGTTCTTC. This gives the protein CASGGNEQFF. The chain recombines TRBV19 with TRBJ2-1, with D perhaps given as TRBD1 or TRBD2 (5 bases each). Trimming took off 8 bases at V and 6 bases at J, with 5 bases between the two ends. The V gene's germline CDR1 is LNHDA and CDR2 SQIVND (reference sequence). The CDR3 has 10 residues.